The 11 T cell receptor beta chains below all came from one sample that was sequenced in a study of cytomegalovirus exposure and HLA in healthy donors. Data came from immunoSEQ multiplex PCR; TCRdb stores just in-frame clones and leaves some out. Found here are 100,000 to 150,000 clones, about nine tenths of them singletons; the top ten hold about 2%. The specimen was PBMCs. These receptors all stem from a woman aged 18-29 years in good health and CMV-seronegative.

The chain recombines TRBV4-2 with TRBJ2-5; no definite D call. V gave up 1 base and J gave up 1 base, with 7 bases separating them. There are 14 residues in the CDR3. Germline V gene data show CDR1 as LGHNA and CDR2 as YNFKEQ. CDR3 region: CASSQVRTQETQYF. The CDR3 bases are TGTGCCAGCAGCCAAGTGCGTACCCAAGAGACCCAGTACTTC.

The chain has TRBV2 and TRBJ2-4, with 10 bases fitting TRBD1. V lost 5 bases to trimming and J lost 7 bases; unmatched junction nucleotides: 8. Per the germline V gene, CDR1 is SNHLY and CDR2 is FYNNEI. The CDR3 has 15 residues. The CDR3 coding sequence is TGTGCCAGCAGTCCCCCCGGGACAGGGGTGAACATTCAGTACTTC. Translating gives CASSPPGTGVNIQYF.

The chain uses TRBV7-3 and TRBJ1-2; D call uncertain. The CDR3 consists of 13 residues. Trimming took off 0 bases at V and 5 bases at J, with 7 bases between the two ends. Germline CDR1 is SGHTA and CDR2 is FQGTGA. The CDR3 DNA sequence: TGTGCCAGCAGCTTAACGGAGGGATATGGCTACACCTTC. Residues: CASSLTEGYGYTF.

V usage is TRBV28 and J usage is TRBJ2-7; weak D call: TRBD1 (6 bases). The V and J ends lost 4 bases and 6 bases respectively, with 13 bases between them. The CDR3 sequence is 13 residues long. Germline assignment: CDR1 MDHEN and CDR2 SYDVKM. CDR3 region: CASSSSGTIEQYF. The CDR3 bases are TGTGCCAGCAGTTCCTCCGGGACAATCGAGCAGTACTTC.

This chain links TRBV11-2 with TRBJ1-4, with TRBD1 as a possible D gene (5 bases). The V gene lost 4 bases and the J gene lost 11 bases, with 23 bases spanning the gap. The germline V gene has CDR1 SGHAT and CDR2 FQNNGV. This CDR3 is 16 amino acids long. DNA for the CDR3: TGTGCCAGCAGCTCACTAGGAGGAGGGGTGGAAGGTAAACTGTTTTTT. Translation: CASSSLGGGVEGKLFF.

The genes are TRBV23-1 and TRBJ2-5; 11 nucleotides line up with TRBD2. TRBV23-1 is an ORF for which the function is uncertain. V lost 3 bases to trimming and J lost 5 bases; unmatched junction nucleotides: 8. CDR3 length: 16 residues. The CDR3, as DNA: TGCGCCAGCAGTCACCTACCTAGCGGGAGGCCGGAGACCCAGTACTTC. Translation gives CASSHLPSGRPETQYF.

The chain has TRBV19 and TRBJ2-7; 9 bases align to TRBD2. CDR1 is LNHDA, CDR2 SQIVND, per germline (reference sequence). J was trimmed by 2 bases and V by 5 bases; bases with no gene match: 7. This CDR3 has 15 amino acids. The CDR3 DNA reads TGTGCCAGTAGTGTACTAGCGGGCGCTACCTACGAGCAGTACTTC. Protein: CASSVLAGATYEQYF.

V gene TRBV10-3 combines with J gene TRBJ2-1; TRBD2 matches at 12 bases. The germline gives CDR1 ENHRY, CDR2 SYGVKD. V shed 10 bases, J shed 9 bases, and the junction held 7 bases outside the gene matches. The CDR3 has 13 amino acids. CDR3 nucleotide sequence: TGTGCCACCCGACTAGCGGGAGAGAGTGAGCAGTTCTTC. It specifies CATRLAGESEQFF.

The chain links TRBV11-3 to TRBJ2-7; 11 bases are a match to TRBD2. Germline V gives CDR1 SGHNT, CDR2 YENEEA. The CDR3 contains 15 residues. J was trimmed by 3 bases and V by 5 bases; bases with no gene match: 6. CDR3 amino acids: CASSPLLAGDYEQYF. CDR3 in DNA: TGTGCCAGCAGCCCCTTACTAGCGGGGGACTACGAGCAGTACTTC.

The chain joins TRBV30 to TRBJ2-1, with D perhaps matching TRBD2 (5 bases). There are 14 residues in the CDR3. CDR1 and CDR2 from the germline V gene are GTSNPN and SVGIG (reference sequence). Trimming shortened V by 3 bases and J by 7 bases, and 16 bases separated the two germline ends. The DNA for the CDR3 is TGTGCCTGGAGGAAGGCGGGTCGATGGAATGAGCAGTTCTTC. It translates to CAWRKAGRWNEQFF.

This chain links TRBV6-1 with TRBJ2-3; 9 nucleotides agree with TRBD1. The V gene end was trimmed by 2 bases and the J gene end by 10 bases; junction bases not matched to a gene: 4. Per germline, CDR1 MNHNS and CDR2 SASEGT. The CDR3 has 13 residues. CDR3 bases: TGTGCCAGCAGTGAACGGACAGGGGAAGCGCAGTATTTT. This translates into CASSERTGEAQYF.